These 29 T cell receptor beta chains came from one sample sequenced in a study of blood T cell repertoires in COVID-19 (dated by TCRdb to 2020 to 2022). Library prep was done by the immunoSEQ multiplex PCR assay. What TCRdb holds here is the immuneACCESS table cut down to in-frame rearrangements. Part of the clones is not present; checked against another copy, under half of the missing clones reflect an unresolved V gene, and the others are unexplained. The sample profile shows 140,000 or so clones; 70% to 80% of them were found once. Around 5% of the sample comes from the top ten. The specimen sequenced was peripheral blood. These receptors all stem from a woman in her seventies with COVID-19, enrolled during active disease.

The V and J genes are TRBV7-9 and TRBJ1-2; possibly TRBD1 for D (5 bases). Germline values: CDR1 SEHNR, CDR2 FQNEAQ (reference sequence). The CDR3 has 14 residues. V lost 4 bases and J 8 bases, leaving 17 bases between the germline ends. CDR3 coding DNA: TGTGCCAGCAGCTCGAGGAGAATAGGGGTAGGCTACACCTTC. This encodes CASSSRRIGVGYTF.

This sequence joins TRBV5-4 and TRBJ1-1; D is possibly TRBD1 (6 bases). The CDR3 is made up of 12 amino acids. With 0 bases removed from V and 9 bases from J, the gap between germline ends came to 9 bases. Germline assignment: CDR1 SGHNT and CDR2 YYREEE (reference sequence). The chain's CDR3 is CASSLDRAKAFF. DNA of the CDR3: TGTGCCAGCAGCTTGGACAGGGCTAAAGCTTTCTTT.

Here the CDR3 reads CANSGTGENTEAFF. The CDR3 DNA sequence: TGTGCCAACTCCGGGACAGGGGAGAACACTGAAGCTTTCTTT. The rearrangement links TRBV10-3 to TRBJ1-1; 10 nucleotides match TRBD1. Trimming took 10 bases from V and 1 from J; bases not matched to a gene: 6. The germline gives CDR1 ENHRY, CDR2 SYGVKD. The length of the CDR3 is 14 residues.

The chain combines TRBV6-2 or TRBV6-3 with TRBJ1-5; 9 bases are shared with TRBD1. Looked up from germline, CDR1 is MNHEY and CDR2 is SVGEGT. Losses at the gene ends were 6 bases for V and 6 bases for J; bases not matched to a gene: 18. The CDR3 covers 18 residues. The CDR3 loop reads CASSRTDLQGAKSQPQHF. Written as DNA, the CDR3 is TGTGCCAGCAGCCGCACCGACCTACAGGGGGCTAAGAGTCAGCCCCAGCATTTT.

The chain's CDR3 is CASSQGTRTNYGYTF. CDR3 nucleotide sequence: TGTGCCAGCAGCCAAGGGACAAGGACTAACTATGGCTACACCTTC. The chain uses TRBV3-1 (or the pseudogene TRBV3-2) and TRBJ1-2, with D perhaps TRBD1 (5 bases). Trimming stripped 1 base from V and 0 bases from J, with 9 bases between. Germline values: CDR1 LGHDT, CDR2 YNNKEL (reference sequence). The CDR3 consists of 15 residues.

J is TRBJ1-1 and V is TRBV11-2; D call uncertain. Germline loops: CDR1 SGHAT, CDR2 FQNNGV. The CDR3 loop spans 13 amino acids. The germline V and J ends were trimmed by 0 bases and 7 bases, with 9 bases remaining between them. CDR3 DNA: TGTGCCAGCAGCTTAGACAGACTCAGTGAAGCTTTCTTT. This translates into CASSLDRLSEAFF.

V and J are TRBV19 and TRBJ2-2; D remains unclear. V was cut by 4 bases and J by 1 base, with 7 bases left in between. Germline V gene sequence: CDR1 LNHDA, CDR2 SQIVND (reference sequence). The CDR3 loop spans 14 amino acids. Here the CDR3 DNA reads TGTGCCAGTAGTACCAGGATGAACACCGGGGAGCTGTTTTTT. Translation: CASSTRMNTGELFF.

The chain uses TRBV29-1 and TRBJ2-1; 8 bases line up with TRBD1. CDR1 is SQVTM and CDR2 is ANQGSEA in the germline V gene. The CDR3 runs to 12 residues. V was pared by 6 bases and J by 6 bases, with 4 bases of the junction left unmatched. CDR3 DNA sequence: TGCAGCGTAGGACAGGGAGGCAATGAGCAGTTCTTC. This sequence encodes CSVGQGGNEQFF.

The rearrangement links TRBV19 to TRBJ1-2; D unresolved. Germline lookup yields CDR1 LNHDA and CDR2 SQIVND (reference sequence). The germline V and J ends were trimmed by 5 bases and 4 bases, with 20 bases remaining between them. This CDR3 spans 16 amino acids. The CDR3 region is CASSGLGRNGGYGYTF. The DNA for the CDR3 is TGTGCCAGTAGTGGTTTAGGGAGGAATGGAGGCTATGGCTACACCTTC.

This rearrangement joins TRBV10-3 to TRBJ1-1, with 7 bases lining up with TRBD1. Germline loops: CDR1 ENHRY, CDR2 SYGVKD. The junction had 8 bases not matched to a gene; V was cut back by 10 bases and J by 0 bases. The CDR3 covers 14 residues. DNA of the CDR3: TGTGCCACTCGACAGGGCGGAGTGAACACTGAAGCTTTCTTT. Translated: CATRQGGVNTEAFF.

The CDR3 DNA is TGTGCCACCAGTGCCTCGACAGGGTTCAGCTATGGCTACACCTTC. Amino acid sequence: CATSASTGFSYGYTF. The gene calls are TRBV24-1 and TRBJ1-2; 7 bases are a match to TRBD1. From germline, CDR1 is KGHDR and CDR2 SFDVKD. CDR3 length equals 15 residues. The ends lost 5 bases at V and 4 bases at J; junction bases unmatched: 9.

This clone was detected only once. This chain connects TRBV5-1 to TRBJ1-2, with D maybe TRBD1 (6 bases). Germline lookup yields CDR1 SGHRS and CDR2 YFSETQ. This CDR3 contains 11 residues. Trimming stripped 3 bases from V and 14 bases from J, with 14 bases between. The CDR3 DNA is TGCGCCAGCAGCTCGGACAGCGGTAAGACCTTC. It is translated as CASSSDSGKTF.

The V gene is TRBV4-1, the J gene TRBJ2-7, with 8 bases identical to TRBD1. The length of the CDR3 is 14 residues. Trimming took 4 bases from V and 1 from J; bases not matched to a gene: 3. Per the germline V gene, CDR1 is MGHRA and CDR2 is YSYEKL. The CDR3 sequence is CASSPDRGSYEQYF. Written as DNA, the CDR3 is TGCGCCAGCAGCCCTGACAGGGGATCCTACGAGCAGTACTTC.

The CDR3 nucleotides are TGTGCCAGCAGCCCGCCGACAGTGAACACTGAAGCTTTCTTT. It is translated as CASSPPTVNTEAFF. The chain combines TRBV5-4 with TRBJ1-1, with D possibly TRBD1 on 5 matching bases. Trimming pared 4 bases from V and 0 bases from J, leaving 10 bases between. Germline V gene sequence: CDR1 SGHNT, CDR2 YYREEE (reference sequence). The CDR3 spans 14 residues. Variable domain in full (rest from reference TRBV5-4 and TRBJ1-1): ETGVTQSPTHLIKTRGQQVTLRCSSQSGHNTVSWYQQALGQGPQFIFQYYREEENGRGNFPPRFSGLQFPNYSSELNVNALELDDSALYLCASSPPTVNTEAFFGQGTRLTVV.

The chain joins TRBV15 to TRBJ2-1, with 9 positions matching TRBD2. CDR3 length equals 17 residues. Germline-derived CDR1 and CDR2 are LNHNV and YYDKDF (reference sequence). Trimming took 0 bases from V and 7 from J; bases not matched to a gene: 10. CDR3 nucleotide sequence: TGTGCCACCAGCAGAGATCGAGGGCTAGCGGGACCTAATGAGCAGTTCTTC. As protein: CATSRDRGLAGPNEQFF.

V gene TRBV7-3 combines with J gene TRBJ1-2; tentative D call: TRBD1 (6 bases). Germline assignment: CDR1 SGHTA and CDR2 FQGTGA. V lost 6 bases to trimming and J lost 8 bases, with 16 bases between them. This CDR3 comprises 13 residues. In DNA form, the CDR3 reads TGTGCCAGCAGTAAGACACAGGGCGACGGCTACACCTTC. As protein: CASSKTQGDGYTF. The full variable domain, rest sourced from reference TRBV7-3 and TRBJ1-2, is GAGVSQTPSNKVTEKGKYVELRCDPISGHTALYWYRQSLGQGPEFLIYFQGTGAADDSGLPNDRFFAVRPEGSVSTLKIQRTERGDSAVYLCASSKTQGDGYTFGSGTRLTVV.

The chain couples TRBV5-4 to TRBJ1-1, with D perhaps TRBD1 (5 bases). Trimming took 2 bases from V and 1 from J, leaving 6 bases between them. Germline V lookup: CDR1 SGHNT, CDR2 YYREEE (reference sequence). This CDR3 is 13 amino acids long. The CDR3 region is CASSFGGNTEAFF. The DNA for the CDR3 is TGTGCCAGCAGCTTCGGGGGGAACACTGAAGCTTTCTTT. The full variable domain, its missing parts supplied by reference TRBV5-4 and TRBJ1-1, is ETGVTQSPTHLIKTRGQQVTLRCSSQSGHNTVSWYQQALGQGPQFIFQYYREEENGRGNFPPRFSGLQFPNYSSELNVNALELDDSALYLCASSFGGNTEAFFGQGTRLTVV.

CDR3: CASSFGGRRAETQYF. The CDR3 coding sequence is TGTGCCAGCAGCTTTGGGGGCAGACGGGCAGAGACCCAGTACTTC. The chain couples TRBV5-4 to TRBJ2-5; maybe TRBD1 (6 bases). Trimming shortened V by 2 bases and J by 4 bases, and 15 bases separated the two germline ends. The CDR3 covers 15 residues. Germline-derived CDR1 and CDR2 are SGHNT and YYREEE (reference sequence). Based on the CDR3 plus reference TRBV5-4 and TRBJ2-5, the full variable domain is ETGVTQSPTHLIKTRGQQVTLRCSSQSGHNTVSWYQQALGQGPQFIFQYYREEENGRGNFPPRFSGLQFPNYSSELNVNALELDDSALYLCASSFGGRRAETQYFGPGTRLLVL.

This clone was recorded once. The chain is built from TRBV7-2 and TRBJ1-1, with unresolved D. The length of the CDR3 is 15 residues. The germline gives CDR1 SGHTA, CDR2 FQGNSA. Trimming took 0 bases from V and 3 from J, leaving 11 bases between them. CDR3 in amino acids: CASSLAAGTYTEAFF. DNA of the CDR3: TGTGCCAGCAGCTTAGCGGCAGGCACTTACACTGAAGCTTTCTTT.

The table lists this clone with a few counts. The CDR3 DNA sequence: TGTGCCAGCAGCCCCCAACGGGGGAGCTCCTACAATGAGCAGTTCTTC. Its protein product is CASSPQRGSSYNEQFF. The J gene is TRBJ2-1, the V gene TRBV6-2 or TRBV6-3, with D possibly matching TRBD2 (6 bases). Germline CDR1 and CDR2: MNHEY and SVGEGT. CDR3 length: 16 amino acids. The V and J ends lost 6 bases and 0 bases respectively, with 15 bases between them.

This clone turned up a few times. The chain recombines TRBV6-6 with TRBJ1-1; tentative D call: TRBD1 (6 bases). V was pared by 7 bases and J by 5 bases, with 14 bases between. Germline V CDR1 and CDR2: MNHNY, SVGAGI (reference sequence). The CDR3 is 13 residues long. The chain's CDR3 is CASTYAQGTEAFF. As DNA, the CDR3 is TGTGCCAGCACCTACGCCCAGGGGACTGAAGCTTTCTTT.

The chain carries TRBV30 and TRBJ2-1; the match to TRBD1 covers 10 bases. Germline-derived CDR1 and CDR2 are GTSNPN and SVGIG (reference sequence). The CDR3 consists of 15 residues. V was pared by 2 bases and J by 2 bases, with 3 bases of the junction left unmatched. The CDR3 DNA sequence: TGTGCCTGGAGTAGGGACAGGGGCCCCTACAATGAGCAGTTCTTC. It yields the protein CAWSRDRGPYNEQFF.

This clone was found once. This chain links TRBV12-3 or TRBV12-4 with TRBJ2-5, with 8 bases that match TRBD1. The V gene end was trimmed by 6 bases and the J gene end by 5 bases; junction bases not matched to a gene: 5. CDR3 size: 13 residues. CDR3 loop: CASRSTGAETQYF. In nucleotides, the CDR3 is TGTGCCAGCAGATCGACAGGGGCCGAGACCCAGTACTTC.

Only a few counts were recorded for this clone. V gene TRBV7-6 combines with J gene TRBJ1-6; D perhaps matches TRBD1 (6 bases). The CDR3 covers 16 residues. Trimming removed 2 bases at V and 7 bases at J, with 15 bases between. Germline V lookup: CDR1 SGHVS, CDR2 FNYEAQ. This CDR3 is CASSLSPPGENSPLHF. DNA for the CDR3: TGTGCCAGCAGCTTAAGCCCCCCAGGGGAAAATTCACCCCTCCACTTT.

The V gene is TRBV6-1, the J gene TRBJ2-5, with TRBD1 matching 7 bases. The germline gives CDR1 MNHNS, CDR2 SASEGT. V lost 0 bases and J lost 5; bases outside the gene matches: 6. The CDR3 is 15 amino acids. This CDR3 reads CASSEAGTARETQYF. DNA for the CDR3: TGTGCCAGCAGTGAAGCTGGGACAGCCCGGGAGACCCAGTACTTC.

The gene calls are TRBV27 and TRBJ1-4; D is ambiguous. The CDR3 runs 14 residues. Germline assignment: CDR1 MNHEY and CDR2 SMNVEV (reference sequence). V was cut by 1 base and J by 4 bases, with 7 bases left in between. The CDR3 DNA reads TGTGCCAGCAGTTTATTTGGCATTAATGAAAAACTGTTTTTT. It encodes CASSLFGINEKLFF.

The chain recombines TRBV7-6 with TRBJ2-7; TRBD1 matches at 9 bases. The CDR3 consists of 15 residues. The V gene's germline CDR1 is SGHVS and CDR2 FNYEAQ. J was trimmed by 6 bases and V by 1 base; bases with no gene match: 7. The CDR3 here is CASSLGVTGGSEQYF. The CDR3 region has the DNA TGTGCCAGCAGCTTAGGAGTAACAGGGGGCTCCGAGCAGTACTTC.

V is TRBV5-6 and J is TRBJ1-6, with 8 bases fitting TRBD1. In germline, CDR1 is SGHDT, CDR2 YYEEEE. The V gene end was trimmed by 3 bases and the J gene end by 8 bases; junction bases not matched to a gene: 13. This CDR3 is built from 17 residues. The CDR3 nucleotides are TGTGCCAGCAGCTCGACCAGGGGGCAAGGTGGTTATTCACCCCTCCACTTT. This encodes CASSSTRGQGGYSPLHF.

This CDR3 reads CASSMSATSGDEQYF. CDR3 DNA: TGTGCCAGTAGTATGAGTGCGACTAGCGGAGACGAGCAGTACTTC. V is TRBV19 and J is TRBJ2-7; 9 bases are shared with TRBD2. Losses at the gene ends were 3 bases for V and 5 bases for J; bases not matched to a gene: 8. The CDR3 totals 15 residues. Germline CDR1 LNHDA, CDR2 SQIVND (reference sequence).